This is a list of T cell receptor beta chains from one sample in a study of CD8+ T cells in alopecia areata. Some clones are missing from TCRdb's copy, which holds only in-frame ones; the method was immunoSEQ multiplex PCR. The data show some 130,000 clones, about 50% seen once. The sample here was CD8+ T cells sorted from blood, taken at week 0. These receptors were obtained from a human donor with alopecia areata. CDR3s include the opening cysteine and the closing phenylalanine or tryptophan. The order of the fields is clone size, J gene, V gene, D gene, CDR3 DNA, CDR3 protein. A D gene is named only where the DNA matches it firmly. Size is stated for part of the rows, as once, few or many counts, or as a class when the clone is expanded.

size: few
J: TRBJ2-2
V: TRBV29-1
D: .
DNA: TGCAGCGTTGATTTTTCCGGGGAGCTGTTTTTT
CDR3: CSVDFSGELFF

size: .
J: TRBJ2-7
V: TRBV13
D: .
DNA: TGTGCCAGCAGCTCAGGGGGGGTATCCTACGAGCAGTACTTC
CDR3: CASSSGGVSYEQYF

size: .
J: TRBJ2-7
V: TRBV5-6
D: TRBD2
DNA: TGTGCCAGCAGCTTTCCAACGGGGGGGCCGTTGGGAGAGCAGTACTTC
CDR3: CASSFPTGGPLGEQYF

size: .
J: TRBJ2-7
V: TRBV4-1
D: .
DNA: TGCGCCAGCAGCCATAGACAGACCTACGAGCAGTACTTC
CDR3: CASSHRQTYEQYF

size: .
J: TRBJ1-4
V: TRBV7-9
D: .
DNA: TGTGCCAGCAGCTTAATCATTACAGGGGAAAAACTGTTTTTT
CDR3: CASSLIITGEKLFF

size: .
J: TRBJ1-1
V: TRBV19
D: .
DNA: TGTGCCAGTAGCGATCTCGGGACCGACACTGAAGCTTTCTTT
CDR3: CASSDLGTDTEAFF

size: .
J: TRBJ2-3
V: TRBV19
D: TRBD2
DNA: TGTGCCAGTAGTATAGATGGTAGCGGGGGCCGCACAGATACGCAGTATTTT
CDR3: CASSIDGSGGRTDTQYF

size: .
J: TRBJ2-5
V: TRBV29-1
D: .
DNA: TGCAGTTACACCGGGGAGACCCAGTACTTC
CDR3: CSYTGETQYF

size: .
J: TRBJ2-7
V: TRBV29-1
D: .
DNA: TGCAGCGTCGGAGGGTCAGACTCATACGAGCAGTACTTC
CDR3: CSVGGSDSYEQYF

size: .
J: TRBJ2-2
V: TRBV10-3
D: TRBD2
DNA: TGTGCCATCGATAGCGGGGGAGGCGGGGAGCTGTTTTTT
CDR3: CAIDSGGGGELFF

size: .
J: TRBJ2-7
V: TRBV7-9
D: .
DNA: TGTGCCAGCAGCTTATCGTCCAGCTCCTACGAGCAGTACTTC
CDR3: CASSLSSSSYEQYF

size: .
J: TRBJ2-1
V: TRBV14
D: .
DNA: TGTGCCAGCAGCTTGGGGATGGAGCAGTTCTTC
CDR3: CASSLGMEQFF

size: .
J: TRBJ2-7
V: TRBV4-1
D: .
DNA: TGCGCCAGCAGCCAAGATCAGGGGGGCAGGGTCAACGAGCAGTACTTC
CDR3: CASSQDQGGRVNEQYF

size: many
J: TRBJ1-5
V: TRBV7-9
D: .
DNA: TGTGCCAGCAGCGGCAGTGCCCCCGGGGATCAGCCCCAGCATTTT
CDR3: CASSGSAPGDQPQHF

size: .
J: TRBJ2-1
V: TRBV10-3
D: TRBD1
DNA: TGTGCCATCAGTGGATCGGGACAGACCCTCAATGAGCAGTTCTTC
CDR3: CAISGSGQTLNEQFF

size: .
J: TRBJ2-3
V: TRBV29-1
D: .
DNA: TGCAGCGTTGCGGTGGATAACACAGATACGCAGTATTTT
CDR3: CSVAVDNTDTQYF

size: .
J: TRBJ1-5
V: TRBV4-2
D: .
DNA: TGTGCCAGCAGCCAAGTGGAGGGAGGACAGCCCCAGCATTTT
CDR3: CASSQVEGGQPQHF

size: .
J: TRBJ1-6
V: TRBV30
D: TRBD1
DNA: TGTGCCTGGAGGGACAGGGGGTTATCACCCCTCCACTTT
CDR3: CAWRDRGLSPLHF

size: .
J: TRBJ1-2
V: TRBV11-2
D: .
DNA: TGTGCCAGCAGCTTAGGCAGGTTCTATGGCTACACCTTC
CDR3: CASSLGRFYGYTF

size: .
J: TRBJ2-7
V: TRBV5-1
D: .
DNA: TGCGCCAGCAGGGACATGGAGAACGAGCAGTACTTC
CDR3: CASRDMENEQYF

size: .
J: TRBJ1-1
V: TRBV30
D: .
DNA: TGTGCCTGGAGTGTAACAGGCGTTGAAGCTTTCTTT
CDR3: CAWSVTGVEAFF

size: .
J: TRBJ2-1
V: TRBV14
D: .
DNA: TGTGCCAGCAGCCCCAGGGGCGCCTACAATGAGCAGTTCTTC
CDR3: CASSPRGAYNEQFF

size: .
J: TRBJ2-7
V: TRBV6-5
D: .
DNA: TGTGCCAGCAGTTACGGGGAGACCTACGAGCAGTACTTC
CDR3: CASSYGETYEQYF

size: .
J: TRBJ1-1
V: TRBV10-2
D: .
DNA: TGCGCCAGCGCCGGACAGACTATGAACACTGAAGCTTTCTTT
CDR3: CASAGQTMNTEAFF

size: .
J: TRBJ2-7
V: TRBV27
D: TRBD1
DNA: TGTGCCAGCAGTACAATCCGGGACAGGGAGGGGTACGAGCAGTACTTC
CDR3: CASSTIRDREGYEQYF

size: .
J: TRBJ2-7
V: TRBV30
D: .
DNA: TGTGCCTGGGGTCAAGGGTACGAGCAGTACTTC
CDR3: CAWGQGYEQYF

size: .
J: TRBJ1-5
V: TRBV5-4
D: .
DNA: TGTGCCAGCAGCTTGGACAGGGCAGGTCAGCCCCAGCATTTT
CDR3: CASSLDRAGQPQHF

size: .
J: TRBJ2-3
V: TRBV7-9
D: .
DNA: TGTGCCAGCAGCTCCACAGGTTGGGGGGATACGCAGTATTTT
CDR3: CASSSTGWGDTQYF

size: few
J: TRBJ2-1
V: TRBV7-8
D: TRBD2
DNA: TGTGCCAGCAGCTTAGCTAGCGGGGGGACGCCCCACAATGAGCAGTTCTTC
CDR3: CASSLASGGTPHNEQFF

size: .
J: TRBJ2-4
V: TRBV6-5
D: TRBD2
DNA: TGTGCCAGCAGTCCCGGAGCGGGGGGGAGAAACATTCAGTACTTC
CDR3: CASSPGAGGRNIQYF

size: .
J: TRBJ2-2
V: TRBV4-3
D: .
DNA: TGCGCCAGCAGCCCGACCACGGGGAGCACGAACACCGGGGAGCTGTTTTTT
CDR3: CASSPTTGSTNTGELFF

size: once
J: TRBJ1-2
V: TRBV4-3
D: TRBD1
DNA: TGCGCCAGCAGCCAGGGACAGAGAGGCTATGGCTACACCTTC
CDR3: CASSQGQRGYGYTF

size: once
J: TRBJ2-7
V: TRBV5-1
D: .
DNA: TGCGCCAGCAGCTTGGAGGGGGTGAGGTACGAGCAGTACTTC
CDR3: CASSLEGVRYEQYF

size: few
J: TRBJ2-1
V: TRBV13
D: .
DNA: TGTGCCAGCACCTTGGGGGATAACAATGAGCAGTTCTTC
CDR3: CASTLGDNNEQFF

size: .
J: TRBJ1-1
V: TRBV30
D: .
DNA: TGTGCCTTTTCCGTGAACACTGAAGCTTTCTTT
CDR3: CAFSVNTEAFF

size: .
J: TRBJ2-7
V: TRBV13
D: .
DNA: TGTGCCAGCAGCTTAGAATCATTGTACGAGCAGTACTTC
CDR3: CASSLESLYEQYF

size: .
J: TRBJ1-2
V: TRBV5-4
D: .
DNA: TGTGCCAGCAGCGACAGGACAAATGGCTACACCTTC
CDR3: CASSDRTNGYTF

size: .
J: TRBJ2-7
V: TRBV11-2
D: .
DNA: TGTGCCAGCAGCTTAGGGGCCAAACTCGAGCAGTACTTC
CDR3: CASSLGAKLEQYF

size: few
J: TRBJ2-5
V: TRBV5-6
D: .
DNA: TGTGCCAGCAGCTTGGCCCTACAGGAGACCCAGTACTTC
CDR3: CASSLALQETQYF

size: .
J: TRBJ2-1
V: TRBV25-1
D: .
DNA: TGTGCCAGCACCCAGACACTATTAGGGTCCTACAATGAGCAGTTCTTC
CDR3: CASTQTLLGSYNEQFF

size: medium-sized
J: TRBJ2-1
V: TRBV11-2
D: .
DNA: TGTGCCAGCAGCTTAACTGCGGGAAAGGCTTACAATGAGCAGTTCTTC
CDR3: CASSLTAGKAYNEQFF

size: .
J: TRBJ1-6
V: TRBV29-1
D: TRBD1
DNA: TGCAGCGTTTCCGACAGGGTGGGATCACCCCTCCACTTT
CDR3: CSVSDRVGSPLHF

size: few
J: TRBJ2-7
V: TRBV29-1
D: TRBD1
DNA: TGCAGCGTCGCCCGGGACAGCCGCTACGAGCAGTACTTC
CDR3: CSVARDSRYEQYF

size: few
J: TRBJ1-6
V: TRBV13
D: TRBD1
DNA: TGTGCCAGCAGCCCGGTCGGGACAGGGAAGGGTCCCCTCCACTTT
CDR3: CASSPVGTGKGPLHF

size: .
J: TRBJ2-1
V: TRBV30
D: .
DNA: TGTGCCTGGTCTCTTTCTAGCGCTTGGGAGCAGTTCTTC
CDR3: CAWSLSSAWEQFF

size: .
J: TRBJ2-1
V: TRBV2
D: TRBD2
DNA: TGTGCCAGCACGGGCGGGGGGCCCTACAATGAGCAGTTCTTC
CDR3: CASTGGGPYNEQFF

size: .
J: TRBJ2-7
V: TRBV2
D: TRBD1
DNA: TGTGCCAGCAGTGAAGTTAGGGACAGGACCTCCTACGAGCAGTACTTC
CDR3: CASSEVRDRTSYEQYF

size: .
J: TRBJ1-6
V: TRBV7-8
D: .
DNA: TGTGCCAGCAGGGTCACAGGGATGCGGAATTCACCCCTCCACTTT
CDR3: CASRVTGMRNSPLHF

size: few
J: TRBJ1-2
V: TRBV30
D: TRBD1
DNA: TGTGCCTGGAAGACAGGGGGCGCCTTCTATGGCTACACCTTC
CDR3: CAWKTGGAFYGYTF

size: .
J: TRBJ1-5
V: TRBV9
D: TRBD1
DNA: TGTGCCAGCAGCCCGGACAGGGGGATTCAGCCCCAGCATTTT
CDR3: CASSPDRGIQPQHF

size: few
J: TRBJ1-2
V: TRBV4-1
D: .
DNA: TGCGCCAGCAGCCAAACGAAGTTGGGGGAAGGCACCTTC
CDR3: CASSQTKLGEGTF

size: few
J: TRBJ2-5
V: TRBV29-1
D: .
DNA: TGCAGCGTCTCTATACAAGAGACCCAGTACTTC
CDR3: CSVSIQETQYF

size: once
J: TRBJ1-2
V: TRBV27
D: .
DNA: TGTGCCAGCAGTTTATGGGGCCCAGAATATGGCTACACCTTC
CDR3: CASSLWGPEYGYTF

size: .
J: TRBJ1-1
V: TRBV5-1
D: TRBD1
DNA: TGCGCCAGCAGCTTGGCCGGGACAGGGGACACTGAAGCTTTCTTT
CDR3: CASSLAGTGDTEAFF

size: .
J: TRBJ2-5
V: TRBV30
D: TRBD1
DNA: TGTGCCTGGAGTGAAGACAGGGGGGAGACCCAGTACTTC
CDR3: CAWSEDRGETQYF

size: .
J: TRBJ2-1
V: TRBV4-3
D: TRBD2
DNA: TGCGCCAGCAGCCAAGTCCTTTTGGGGACTAGCGGGGGGGCCCCTGAGCAGTTCTTC
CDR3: CASSQVLLGTSGGAPEQFF

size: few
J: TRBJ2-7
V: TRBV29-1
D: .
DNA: TGCAGCGCAACCCCAGGGACATCTTACGAGCAGTACTTC
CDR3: CSATPGTSYEQYF

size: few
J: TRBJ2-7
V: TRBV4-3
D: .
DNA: TGCGCCAGCAGCCCCTACAGGGACTTAGCCTACGAGCAGTACTTC
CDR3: CASSPYRDLAYEQYF